The 23 T cell receptor beta chains below were found in one sample sequenced in a study of CD8 T cells in ankylosing spondylitis. Study-wide findings and caveats: Among TCR beta sequences, a motif of eight highly homologous variants appeared characteristic of ankylosing spondylitis blood.

TCRdb re-derived calls from the 5' RACE reads in MiXCR, one entry per CDR3 protein. Among approximately 440,000 distinct CDR3 sequences, approximately 17% were seen once, and the ten largest hold 1%. These receptors have no known antigen. Sequencing used blood, either unsorted or a sorted T cell fraction (not recorded which). These receptors were obtained from a male donor with ankylosing spondylitis.

There are a few counts of this clonotype. The genes are TRBV29-1 and TRBJ2-1; D call uncertain. With 5 bases removed from V and 0 bases from J, the gap between germline ends came to 14 bases. The germline gives CDR1 SQVTM, CDR2 ANQGSEA. The CDR3 totals 15 residues. Written as DNA, the CDR3 is TGCAGCGTTCCCTTAGGTAAACTCTCCTACAATGAGCAGTTCTTC. Protein product: CSVPLGKLSYNEQFF.

This clonotype was detected a few times. V usage is TRBV20-1 and J usage is TRBJ2-1, with 11 bases matching TRBD2. The germline V gene has CDR1 DFQATT and CDR2 SNEGSKA (reference sequence). V shed 3 bases and J 5 bases; nucleotides not matched to a gene: 9. CDR3 size: 16 residues. The CDR3 bases are TGCAGTGCTAGCCGCCCCCTAGCGGGAGGCAACAATGAGCAGTTCTTC. Translation gives CSASRPLAGGNNEQFF.

This clonotype was seen only a few times. V and J are TRBV9 and TRBJ2-4, with D possibly matching TRBD2 (5 bases). Trimming took off 2 bases at V and 0 bases at J, with 6 bases between the two ends. Germline CDR1 is SGDLS and CDR2 is YYNGEE. This CDR3 contains 14 residues. The CDR3 DNA sequence: TGTGCCAGCAGCGTCGGACTAGCCAAAAACATTCAGTACTTC. It encodes CASSVGLAKNIQYF.

The chain carries TRBV4-2 and TRBJ1-4, with D hard to call. The V gene's germline CDR1 is LGHNA and CDR2 YNFKEQ. CDR3 length: 14 residues. V lost 0 bases and J 5 bases, leaving 7 bases between the germline ends. Here the CDR3 DNA reads TGTGCCAGCAGCCAAGAATGGAGAAATGAAAAACTGTTTTTT. It codes for CASSQEWRNEKLFF.

The chain recombines TRBV11-2 with TRBJ2-1; TRBD2 matches 11 bases. Trimming at V came to 5 bases and at J to 9 bases, leaving 6 bases not matched to a gene. The CDR3 runs to 14 residues. Germline V gene lookup returns CDR1 SGHAT and CDR2 FQNNGV. The CDR3: CASSIPGLAAEQFF. The DNA for the CDR3 is TGTGCCAGCAGCATCCCGGGACTAGCGGCTGAGCAGTTCTTC. Full variable domain (rest looked up from reference TRBV11-2 and TRBJ2-1): EAGVAQSPRYKIIEKRQSVAFWCNPISGHATLYWYQQILGQGPKLLIQFQNNGVVDDSQLPKDRFSAERLKGVDSTLKIQPAKLEDSAVYLCASSIPGLAAEQFFGPGTRLTVL.

The sample holds a few counts of this clonotype. The chain links TRBV7-9 to TRBJ1-1, with a tentative D call TRBD1 (6 bases). Looked up from germline, CDR1 is SEHNR and CDR2 is FQNEAQ (reference sequence). V was clipped by 1 base and J by 9 bases, with 18 bases between them. This CDR3 has 15 residues. CDR3 nucleotide sequence: TGTGCCAGCAGCTTAGGTTTGTCGGGGGCCGCCAAAGCTTTCTTT. It codes for CASSLGLSGAAKAFF.

This clonotype appeared a few times. The chain joins TRBV20-1 to TRBJ2-7; 14 bases line up with TRBD2. CDR1 is DFQATT, CDR2 SNEGSKA, per germline (reference sequence). Trimming removed 4 bases from V and 7 bases from J; junction bases left unmatched: 9. The CDR3 is 15 amino acids. The CDR3 reads CSANPGTSGSREQYF. For the CDR3, the DNA is TGCAGTGCTAACCCTGGGACTAGCGGGAGTAGGGAGCAGTACTTC.

The sample holds a few counts of this clonotype. The V and J genes are TRBV27 and TRBJ1-6; D gene uncertain. The CDR3 runs to 16 residues. V was clipped by 0 bases and J by 10 bases, with 16 bases between them. Germline CDR1 reads MNHEY; CDR2 reads SMNVEV (reference sequence). For the CDR3, the DNA is TGTGCCAGCAGTTTATCTACTGTTGCCGCCAACTCACCCCTCCACTTT. Its protein is CASSLSTVAANSPLHF.

This clonotype was recorded many times. The rearrangement uses TRBV20-1 and TRBJ2-5; 9 bases align to TRBD1. Germline CDR1 DFQATT, CDR2 SNEGSKA (reference sequence). The CDR3 spans 13 residues. Unmatched junction bases numbered 2, after V lost 1 base and J lost 5 bases. This chain's CDR3 is CSARADRGETQYF. CDR3 DNA sequence: TGCAGTGCTAGAGCCGACAGGGGGGAGACCCAGTACTTC.

This clonotype appeared a few times. The chain recombines TRBV27 with TRBJ2-7, with D perhaps matching TRBD1 or TRBD2 (6 bases each). V dropped 6 bases and J dropped 0 bases, with 24 bases sitting between them. Germline CDR1 MNHEY, CDR2 SMNVEV (reference sequence). The CDR3 consists of 18 residues. The CDR3 region is CASSSLGGFGRTSYEQYF. The CDR3 DNA reads TGTGCCAGCAGCTCCCTAGGGGGGTTTGGCCGGACCTCCTACGAGCAGTACTTC.

The sample holds a few counts of this clonotype. The chain carries TRBV6-1 and TRBJ2-7, with a tentative D call TRBD2 (6 bases). Germline V gene sequence: CDR1 MNHNS, CDR2 SASEGT. The CDR3 contains 15 residues. Trimming removed 5 bases from V and 1 base from J, with 15 bases in between. CDR3 amino acids: CASSLKTGASYEQYF. The CDR3 nucleotides read TGTGCCAGCAGTCTCAAGACGGGAGCGTCCTACGAGCAGTACTTC.

The chain uses TRBV6-5 and TRBJ1-2; D is perhaps TRBD1 (5 bases). Germline loops: CDR1 MNHEY, CDR2 SVGAGI. There are 15 residues in the CDR3. The V and J ends lost 0 bases and 4 bases respectively, with 12 bases between them. The CDR3 nucleotides are TGTGCCAGCAGTTACTCGGCAGGGCCGACCTATGGCTACACCTTC. Residues: CASSYSAGPTYGYTF.

This clonotype was observed a few times. The V gene is TRBV27, the J gene TRBJ2-7; 9 nucleotides match TRBD1. Unmatched junction bases numbered 6, after V lost 5 bases and J lost 7 bases. CDR3 length equals 13 residues. CDR1 is MNHEY and CDR2 is SMNVEV in the germline V gene (reference sequence). As DNA, the CDR3 is TGTGCCAGCAGTACCCGACAGGGGGGAGAGCAGTACTTC. It encodes CASSTRQGGEQYF.

This clonotype was observed a few times. The V gene is TRBV20-1, the J gene TRBJ2-1, with TRBD2 matching over 11 bases. Trimming cost V 0 bases and J 3 bases; bases outside gene matches: 10. The CDR3 sequence is 18 residues long. Germline V lookup: CDR1 DFQATT, CDR2 SNEGSKA (reference sequence). CDR3 protein: CSARDQGPLAGDYNEQFF. The DNA of the CDR3 is TGCAGTGCTAGAGATCAAGGCCCACTAGCGGGAGACTACAATGAGCAGTTCTTC.

This CDR3 is CASSRQAGGYNSPLHF. DNA of the CDR3: TGTGCCAGCAGCAGACAGGCCGGGGGATATAATTCACCCCTCCACTTT. The chain links TRBV7-8 to TRBJ1-6; possible D gene TRBD1, 6 bases. Trimming left V 5 bases short and J 4 bases short, with 15 bases between. The CDR3 contains 16 residues. Per the germline V gene, CDR1 is SGHVS and CDR2 is FQNEAQ. Together with reference TRBV7-8 and TRBJ1-6, the CDR3 gives the full variable domain: GAGVSQSPRYKVAKRGQDVALRCDPISGHVSLFWYQQALGQGPEFLTYFQNEAQLDKSGLPSDRFFAERPEGSVSTLKIQRTQQEDSAVYLCASSRQAGGYNSPLHFGNGTRLTVT.

The chain joins TRBV29-1 to TRBJ1-1, with D hard to call. CDR3 length: 12 amino acids. With 7 bases removed from V and 1 base from J, the gap between germline ends came to 10 bases. The germline V gene encodes CDR1 SQVTM and CDR2 ANQGSEA. The CDR3 loop is CSDAPQNTEAFF. The CDR3, as DNA: TGCAGCGACGCCCCTCAGAACACTGAAGCTTTCTTT.

This clonotype was seen repeatedly, ten times or more. The gene calls are TRBV7-9 and TRBJ2-1, with 7 bases aligning to TRBD2. Germline CDR1 SEHNR, CDR2 FQNEAQ (reference sequence). J gave up 14 bases and V 5 bases, and 6 bases lay outside the gene matches. The CDR3 is 11 residues long. The CDR3 DNA is TGTGCCAGCAGCCCGACCCGGGGGGAGTTCTTC. Translating it yields CASSPTRGEFF.

This clonotype has just a few counts. This sequence joins TRBV6-1 and TRBJ1-2, with D possibly TRBD1 on 5 matching bases. Germline V gene data show CDR1 as MNHNS and CDR2 as SASEGT. The V gene lost 6 bases and the J gene lost 6 bases, with 20 bases spanning the gap. CDR3 length equals 15 residues. Here the CDR3 reads CASRNLPGDGNGYTF. CDR3 nucleotide sequence: TGTGCCAGCAGAAACCTACCCGGGGACGGAAATGGCTACACCTTC.

This clonotype was detected only a few times. This chain joins TRBV6-1 and TRBJ2-5; maybe TRBD1 (7 bases). Germline values: CDR1 MNHNS, CDR2 SASEGT. The V end was cut by 7 bases, the J end by 5 bases, with 17 bases between. The CDR3 runs 14 residues. The CDR3 spells CASNPGGSGETQYF. The DNA for the CDR3 is TGTGCCAGCAACCCAGGGGGGTCGGGTGAGACCCAGTACTTC.

This clonotype has a handful of counts. V usage is TRBV24-1 and J usage is TRBJ2-5; 8 bases map to TRBD1. This CDR3 is built from 15 residues. Germline V lookup: CDR1 KGHDR, CDR2 SFDVKD. J gave up 6 bases and V 3 bases, and 8 bases lay outside the gene matches. CDR3 region: CATSDQDRDSKTQYF. The DNA of the CDR3 is TGTGCCACCAGTGATCAGGACAGGGATAGTAAGACCCAGTACTTC.

This chain joins TRBV7-2 and TRBJ2-2, with 7 bases matching TRBD2. CDR3 size: 16 residues. J lost 3 bases, V lost 1 base, and 5 bases had no gene match. Germline V gene sequence: CDR1 SGHTA, CDR2 FQGNSA. The CDR3 DNA follows: TGTGCCAGCAGCTTAGGGGCTAGCGGATACACCGGGGAGCTGTTTTTT. Translation: CASSLGASGYTGELFF.

This clonotype was counted a few times. The CDR3 loop is CAISDTYREATEAFF. The CDR3 region has the DNA TGTGCCATCAGTGATACCTACAGGGAAGCCACTGAAGCTTTCTTT. The J gene is TRBJ1-1, the V gene TRBV10-3; possibly TRBD1 for D (6 bases). The V end lost 3 bases, the J end lost 4 bases, and 15 bases lay between the germline ends. The CDR3 contains 15 residues. The germline gives CDR1 ENHRY, CDR2 SYGVKD.

At least ten counts were recorded for this clonotype. In nucleotides, the CDR3 is TGTGCCAGCAGTTTAGCTCGTCAGGTTGGCGGGAGGTACGAGCAGTACTTC. Amino acid sequence: CASSLARQVGGRYEQYF. V gene TRBV12-3 or TRBV12-4 combines with J gene TRBJ2-7, with 8 bases matching TRBD2. J was trimmed by 4 bases and V by 0 bases; bases with no gene match: 11. The CDR3 has 17 amino acids.